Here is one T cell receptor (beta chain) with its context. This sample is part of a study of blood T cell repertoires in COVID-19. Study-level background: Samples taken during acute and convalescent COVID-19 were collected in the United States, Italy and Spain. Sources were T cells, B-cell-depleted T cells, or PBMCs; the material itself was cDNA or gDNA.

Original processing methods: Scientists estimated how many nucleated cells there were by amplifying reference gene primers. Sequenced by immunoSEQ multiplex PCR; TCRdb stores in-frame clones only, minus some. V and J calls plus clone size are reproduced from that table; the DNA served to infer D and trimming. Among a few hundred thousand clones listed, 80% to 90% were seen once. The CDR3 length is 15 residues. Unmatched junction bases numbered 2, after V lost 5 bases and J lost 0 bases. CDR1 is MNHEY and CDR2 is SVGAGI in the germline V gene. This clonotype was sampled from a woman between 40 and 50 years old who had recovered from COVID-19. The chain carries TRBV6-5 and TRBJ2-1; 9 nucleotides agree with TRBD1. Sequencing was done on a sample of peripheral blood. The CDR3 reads CASSLTGGSYNEQFF. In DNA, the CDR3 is TGTGCCAGCAGTCTGACAGGGGGCTCCTACAATGAGCAGTTCTTC.